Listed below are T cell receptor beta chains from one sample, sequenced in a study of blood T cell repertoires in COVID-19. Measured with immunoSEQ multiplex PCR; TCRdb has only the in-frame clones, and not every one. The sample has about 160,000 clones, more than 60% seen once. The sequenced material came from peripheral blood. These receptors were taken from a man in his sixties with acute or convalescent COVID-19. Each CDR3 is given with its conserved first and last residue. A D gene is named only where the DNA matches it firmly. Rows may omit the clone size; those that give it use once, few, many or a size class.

CASSPGLAGGRNIQYF TGTGCCAGCAGCCCTGGACTAGCGGGGGGAAGAAACATTCAGTACTTC 16 TRBJ2-4 TRBV7-9 - TRBD2
CASSLQGPYGYTF TGCGCCAGCAGCCTACAGGGACCCTATGGCTACACCTTC 13 TRBJ1-2 TRBV5-1 - -
CASRPLAGATPYNEQFF TGTGCCAGCAGACCTCTAGCGGGGGCCACTCCCTACAATGAGCAGTTCTTC 17 TRBJ2-1 TRBV11-2 - TRBD2
CASSPRTAKSDTEAFF TGTGCCAGCTCACCAAGGACAGCCAAGTCGGACACTGAAGCTTTCTTT 16 TRBJ1-1 TRBV18 many -
CASTNGGFGYTF TGTGCCAGCACCAACGGGGGGTTTGGCTACACCTTC 12 TRBJ1-2 TRBV6-5 few -
CASSLGQGIIPTNEKLFF TGTGCCAGCAGCTTAGGGCAGGGGATTATCCCAACTAATGAAAAACTGTTTTTT 18 TRBJ1-4 TRBV7-9 once -
CASSLGGTTGGTYGYTF TGCGCCAGCAGCTTGGGGGGCACTACAGGGGGTACCTATGGCTACACCTTC 17 TRBJ1-2 TRBV5-1 once TRBD1
CASSSRAAREAQHF TGTGCCAGCAGCTCCCGGGCCGCGCGGGAGGCCCAGCATTTT 14 TRBJ1-5 TRBV7-8 - -
CATSKRGTNSYNEQFF TGTGCCACCAGTAAAAGAGGGACTAACTCCTACAATGAGCAGTTCTTC 16 TRBJ2-1 TRBV24-1 - TRBD2
CASSEVAFSETQYF TGTGCCAGCAGCGAAGTAGCGTTTTCAGAGACCCAGTACTTC 14 TRBJ2-5 TRBV9 - -
CAWSVGVRGLFGYTF TGTGCCTGGAGTGTAGGAGTCAGGGGGCTTTTTGGCTACACCTTC 15 TRBJ1-2 TRBV30 - TRBD1